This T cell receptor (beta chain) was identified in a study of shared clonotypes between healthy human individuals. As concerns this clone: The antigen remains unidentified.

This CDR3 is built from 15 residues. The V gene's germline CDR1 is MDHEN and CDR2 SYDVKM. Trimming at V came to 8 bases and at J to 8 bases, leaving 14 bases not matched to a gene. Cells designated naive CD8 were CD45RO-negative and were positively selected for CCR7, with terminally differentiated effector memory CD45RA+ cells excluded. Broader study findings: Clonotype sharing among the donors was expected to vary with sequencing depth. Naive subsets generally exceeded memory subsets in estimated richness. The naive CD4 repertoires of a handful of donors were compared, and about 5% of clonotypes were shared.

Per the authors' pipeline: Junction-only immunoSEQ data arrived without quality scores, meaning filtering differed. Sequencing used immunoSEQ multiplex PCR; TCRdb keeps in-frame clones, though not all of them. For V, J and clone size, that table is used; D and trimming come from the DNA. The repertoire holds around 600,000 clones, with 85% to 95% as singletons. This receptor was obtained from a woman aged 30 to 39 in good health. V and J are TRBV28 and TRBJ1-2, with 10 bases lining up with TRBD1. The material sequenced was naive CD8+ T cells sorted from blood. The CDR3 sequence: CASVTPGQGLRGYTF. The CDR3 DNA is TGTGCCAGCGTTACGCCGGGACAGGGGTTAAGGGGCTACACCTTC.